A single sample gave rise to the 12 T cell receptor beta chains below, sequenced in a study of somatic mutations in cytotoxic T cells in rheumatoid arthritis. The assay was immunoSEQ multiplex PCR, and TCRdb's table has in-frame clones only and misses some. The data hold about 30,000 clones, with more than 75% observed a single time. The sample comprised CD8+ T cells sorted from blood. The source is an adult with rheumatoid arthritis.

This clone was recorded a few times. The J gene is TRBJ1-1, the V gene TRBV29-1; D may be TRBD1 (5 bases). The CDR3 is 12 residues long. V was cut by 6 bases and J by 4 bases, with 12 bases left in between. The germline V gene has CDR1 SQVTM and CDR2 ANQGSEA. This chain's CDR3 is CSVGGTSTEAFF. CDR3 coding DNA: TGCAGCGTCGGGGGGACGAGCACTGAAGCTTTCTTT. The complete variable domain, with remaining parts taken from reference TRBV29-1 and TRBJ1-1, reads SAVISQKPSRDICQRGTSLTIQCQVDSQVTMMFWYRQQPGQSLTLIATANQGSEATYESGFVIDKFPISRPNLTFSTLTVSNMSPEDSSIYLCSVGGTSTEAFFGQGTRLTVV.

The chain recombines TRBV5-1 with TRBJ2-7; D perhaps matches TRBD1 (5 bases). V was cut by 0 bases and J by 2 bases, with 12 bases left in between. CDR1 and CDR2 (germline): SGHRS, YFSETQ. The CDR3 runs 15 residues. The CDR3 DNA reads as TGCGCCAGCAGCTTGGGAGGCAGGGAACCCTACGAGCAGTACTTC. Translating it yields CASSLGGREPYEQYF.

The chain links TRBV2 to TRBJ2-7; the D gene is possibly TRBD1 (6 bases). CDR1 SNHLY and CDR2 FYNNEI come from the germline V gene. Trimming stripped 3 bases from V and 5 bases from J, with 20 bases between. CDR3 length: 16 residues. The CDR3 here is CASSEISPGHGDEQYF. The CDR3 nucleotides read TGTGCCAGCAGTGAGATAAGCCCGGGACATGGCGACGAGCAGTACTTC.

Only a few counts were recorded for this clone. This chain connects TRBV11-2 to TRBJ1-1; no clear D. The V end was cut by 9 bases, the J end by 4 bases, with 12 bases between. This CDR3 is 12 amino acids long. The germline V gene encodes CDR1 SGHAT and CDR2 FQNNGV. CDR3 DNA: TGTGCCAGTTATCGGTGGGGCACTGAAGCTTTCTTT. Translated, it gives CASYRWGTEAFF.

The genes are TRBV4-3 and TRBJ2-5; 7 bases align to TRBD2. The CDR3 loop spans 15 amino acids. V dropped 1 base and J dropped 1; count of bases not matched to a gene: 3. Germline CDR1 is LGHNA and CDR2 is YSLEER. The DNA for the CDR3 is TGCGCCAGCAGCCAAGGGGGGACTATCCAAGAGACCCAGTACTTC. The encoded protein is CASSQGGTIQETQYF.

This clone was detected once. The CDR3 region is CASSSGTRKFF. CDR3 coding DNA: TGTGCCAGCAGTTCCGGGACTAGAAAGTTCTTC. The rearrangement uses TRBV7-9 and TRBJ2-1; TRBD2 matches 8 bases. The CDR3 covers 11 residues. The J segment lost 14 bases and the V segment lost 6 bases, leaving 6 bases of the junction unmatched. The V gene's germline CDR1 is SEHNR and CDR2 FQNEAQ (reference sequence).

The V gene is TRBV25-1, the J gene TRBJ2-3; TRBD2 might be the D (6 bases). CDR3 size: 11 residues. The germline V and J ends were trimmed by 7 bases and 8 bases, with 10 bases remaining between them. The germline V gene encodes CDR1 MGHDK and CDR2 SYGVNS. The CDR3 spells CASTGGRTQYF. As DNA, the CDR3 is TGTGCCAGCACCGGGGGTCGTACGCAGTATTTT.

The chain uses TRBV11-2 and TRBJ2-7; 8 positions agree with TRBD2. Germline V CDR1 and CDR2: SGHAT, FQNNGV. The CDR3 loop spans 15 amino acids. V lost 1 base, J lost 6 bases, and 8 bases stayed unmatched. The CDR3 protein is CASSLAGGPFGEQYF. In DNA, the CDR3 is TGTGCCAGCAGCTTAGCGGGGGGGCCCTTCGGCGAGCAGTACTTC.

The V and J genes are TRBV7-8 and TRBJ2-7, with 8 bases identical to TRBD1. Germline trimming cut 4 bases from V and 2 bases from J; bases unmatched to any gene: 10. The CDR3 has 16 amino acids. Germline CDR1 SGHVS, CDR2 FQNEAQ. The CDR3 region is CASSSRGTGETYEQYF. CDR3 bases: TGTGCCAGCAGCTCGCGTGGGACAGGCGAAACCTACGAGCAGTACTTC.

The table lists this clone with a few counts. The chain couples TRBV30 to TRBJ1-2; possible D gene TRBD1, 5 bases. Germline CDR1 GTSNPN, CDR2 SVGIG (reference sequence). The CDR3 sequence is 11 residues long. The CDR3 spells CVTVRGYGYTF. CDR3 nucleotides: TGTGTGACAGTGCGAGGATATGGCTACACCTTC.

V usage is TRBV4-2 and J usage is TRBJ1-1, with a tentative D call TRBD1 (6 bases). Trimming removed 0 bases from V and 4 bases from J, with 9 bases in between. The CDR3 runs 14 residues. Per germline, CDR1 LGHNA and CDR2 YNFKEQ. CDR3 DNA sequence: TGTGCCAGCAGCCAAGAGGCAGGGGCCACTGAAGCTTTCTTT. This encodes CASSQEAGATEAFF.

The rearrangement joins TRBV7-8 to TRBJ2-1; D possibly corresponds to TRBD2 (5 bases). V was trimmed by 5 bases and J by 0 bases, leaving 17 bases between them. The CDR3 is 17 amino acids. Germline assignment: CDR1 SGHVS and CDR2 FQNEAQ. The CDR3 is CASSLRAAVTSYNEQFF. The CDR3 DNA follows: TGTGCCAGCAGCCTGAGAGCAGCGGTCACCTCCTACAATGAGCAGTTCTTC.